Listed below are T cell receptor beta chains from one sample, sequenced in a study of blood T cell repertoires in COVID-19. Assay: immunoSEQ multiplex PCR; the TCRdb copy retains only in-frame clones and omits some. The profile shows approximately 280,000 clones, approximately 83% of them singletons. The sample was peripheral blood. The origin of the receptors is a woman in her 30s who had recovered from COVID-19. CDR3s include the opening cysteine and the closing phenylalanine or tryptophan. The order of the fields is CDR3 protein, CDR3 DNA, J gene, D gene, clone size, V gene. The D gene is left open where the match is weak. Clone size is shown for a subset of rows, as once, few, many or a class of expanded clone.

CASSNPSGGDDTQYF	TGTGCCAGCAGCAACCCTAGCGGGGGGGATGATACGCAGTATTTT	TRBJ2-3	TRBD2	-	TRBV13
CSATPTSGIRGEQFF	TGCAGCGCCACCCCGACTAGCGGCATCAGGGGAGAGCAGTTCTTC	TRBJ2-1	TRBD2	-	TRBV29-1
CSAGTGRETQYF	TGCAGCGCGGGGACAGGGCGGGAGACCCAGTACTTC	TRBJ2-5	TRBD1	-	TRBV29-1
CASKTGTANTGELFF	TGTGCCAGCAAAACCGGGACAGCTAACACCGGGGAGCTGTTTTTT	TRBJ2-2	TRBD1	-	TRBV6-5
CASSLYQRSGKGPQHF	TGTGCCAGCAGCCTGTACCAGCGTTCAGGGAAGGGGCCCCAGCATTTT	TRBJ1-5	-	-	TRBV7-8
CASSPPGNSNQPQHF	TGTGCCAGCAGCCCCCCCGGTAATAGCAATCAGCCCCAGCATTTT	TRBJ1-5	-	-	TRBV7-9
CAWSVPLTGVSYEQYF	TGTGCCTGGAGCGTTCCTCTGACAGGGGTCTCCTACGAGCAGTACTTC	TRBJ2-7	TRBD1	-	TRBV30
CASSQWTSGSGRKGNEQFF	TGCGCCAGCAGCCAATGGACTAGCGGGAGTGGGCGAAAGGGCAATGAGCAGTTCTTC	TRBJ2-1	TRBD2	few	TRBV4-3
CASSPLAGGTDTQYF	TGTGCCAGCAGTCCTCTAGCGGGGGGCACAGATACGCAGTATTTT	TRBJ2-3	TRBD2	-	TRBV28
CASSLSAGTSGRAGREQYF	TGTGCCAGCAGCTTATCTGCCGGGACTAGCGGGAGGGCCGGTCGGGAGCAGTACTTC	TRBJ2-7	TRBD2	once	TRBV7-9